These T cell receptor beta chains were read from a single sample in a study of blood T cell repertoires in COVID-19. Here immunoSEQ multiplex PCR was the method, and the copy in TCRdb shows in-frame clones only, minus some. This table holds 350,000 to 400,000 clones, around 89% found once. Source material: PBMCs or T cells enriched from blood (not recorded which). Receptors originate from a woman under 30 who had recovered from COVID-19. Each CDR3 is given with its conserved first and last residue. D genes are given only for firm matches. Rows give clone size only sometimes, using once, few, many, or a class for an expanded clone.

CDR3 protein	CDR3 DNA	V gene	J gene	D gene	clone size	CDR3 length
CASSFSSSLLAGVVDTQYF	TGTGCCAGCAGCTTCTCCTCATCCTTACTAGCGGGGGTTGTAGATACGCAGTATTTT	TRBV9	TRBJ2-3	TRBD2	NA	19
CASSAQQGAGNEQFF	TGTGCCAGCTCAGCCCAACAGGGGGCTGGCAATGAGCAGTTCTTC	TRBV18	TRBJ2-1	TRBD1	NA	15
CASSFHARVPSTDTQYF	TGTGCCAGCAGTTTCCATGCCAGGGTTCCTAGCACAGATACGCAGTATTTT	TRBV27	TRBJ2-3	NA	NA	17
CATSRVRENYGYTF	TGTGCCACCAGCAGAGTTAGGGAGAACTATGGCTACACCTTC	TRBV15	TRBJ1-2	NA	NA	14
CASSGTGISYEQYF	TGTGCCAGCAGCGGGACAGGGATCTCCTACGAGCAGTACTTC	TRBV3-1/TRBV3-2	TRBJ2-7	TRBD1	NA	14
CASSPPGQGPRGNTIYF	TGTGCCAGCAGCCCTCCGGGACAGGGTCCCCGGGGAAACACCATATATTTT	TRBV7-2	TRBJ1-3	TRBD1	few	17
CASSFGQGRRSPLHF	TGTGCCAGCAGCTTTGGACAGGGTCGGCGTTCACCCCTCCACTTT	TRBV7-8	TRBJ1-6	TRBD1	NA	15
CASSYSGTGQDYEQYF	TGTGCCAGCAGTTATAGTGGGACAGGACAAGACTACGAGCAGTACTTC	TRBV6-5	TRBJ2-7	TRBD1	few	16
CASSEFQGVDQPQHF	TGTGCCAGCAGTGAATTCCAGGGGGTTGATCAGCCCCAGCATTTT	TRBV2	TRBJ1-5	TRBD1	NA	15
CASSLVISGGMNTGELFF	TGTGCCAGCAGCTTAGTGATTAGCGGGGGGATGAACACCGGGGAGCTGTTTTTT	TRBV7-8	TRBJ2-2	TRBD2	NA	18
CASSSMGQGTEQFF	TGTGCCAGCAGCTCGATGGGACAGGGAACTGAGCAGTTCTTC	TRBV7-3	TRBJ2-1	TRBD1	NA	14
CASSLHKTGIASGSQYF	TGTGCCAGCAGTTTACACAAGACCGGGATCGCCAGCGGAAGCCAGTACTTC	TRBV27	TRBJ2-5	NA	NA	17
CASSYSGAVGQPQHF	TGTGCCAGCAGTTACTCGGGGGCCGTAGGTCAGCCCCAGCATTTT	TRBV6-5	TRBJ1-5	NA	NA	15
CASRTGLDQPQHF	TGTGCCAGTAGGACAGGGTTGGATCAGCCCCAGCATTTT	TRBV19	TRBJ1-5	TRBD1	NA	13
CASSLERSPANGYTF	TGCGCCAGCAGCTTGGAACGGTCCCCCGCGAATGGCTACACCTTC	TRBV5-1	TRBJ1-2	NA	NA	15
CASSISSGSPLHF	TGTGCCAGTAGTATATCGTCAGGATCACCCCTCCACTTT	TRBV19	TRBJ1-6	NA	NA	13
CASSGGGDYNEQFF	TGTGCCAGTAGCGGCGGGGGGGATTACAATGAGCAGTTCTTC	TRBV19	TRBJ2-1	TRBD2	many	14